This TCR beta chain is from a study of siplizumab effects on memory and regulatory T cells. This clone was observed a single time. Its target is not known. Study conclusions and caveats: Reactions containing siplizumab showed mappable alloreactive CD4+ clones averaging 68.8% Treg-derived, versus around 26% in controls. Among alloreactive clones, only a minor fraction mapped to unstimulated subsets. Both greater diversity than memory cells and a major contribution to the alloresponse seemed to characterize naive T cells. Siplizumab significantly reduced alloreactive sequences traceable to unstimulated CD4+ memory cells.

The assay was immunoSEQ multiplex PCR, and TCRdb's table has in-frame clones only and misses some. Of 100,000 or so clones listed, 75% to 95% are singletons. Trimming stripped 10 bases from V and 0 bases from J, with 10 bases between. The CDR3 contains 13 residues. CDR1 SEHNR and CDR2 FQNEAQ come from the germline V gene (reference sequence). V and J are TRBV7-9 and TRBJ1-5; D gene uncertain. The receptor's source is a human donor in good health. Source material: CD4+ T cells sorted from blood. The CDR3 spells CATGKNSNQPQHF. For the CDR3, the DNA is TGTGCCACGGGGAAGAATAGCAATCAGCCCCAGCATTTT.